This TCR beta chain is drawn from a study of blood T cell repertoires in COVID-19. The germline CDR1 and CDR2 sequences are MRHNA and SNTAGT. The CDR3 is made up of 14 amino acids. V was trimmed by 5 bases and J by 5 bases, leaving 12 bases between them. Clones were read by immunoSEQ multiplex PCR, and TCRdb kept only the in-frame ones, dropping some. The sample shows tens of thousands of clones, about 89% of them seen only once. The receptor was derived from a man aged 70-80 years with active or convalescent COVID-19. The genes are TRBV6-4 and TRBJ2-2, with D perhaps TRBD1 (6 bases). Input material: peripheral blood. CDR3 sequence: CASSTGMGTGELFF. CDR3 DNA: TGTGCCAGCAGTACAGGGATGGGGACCGGGGAGCTGTTTTTT.